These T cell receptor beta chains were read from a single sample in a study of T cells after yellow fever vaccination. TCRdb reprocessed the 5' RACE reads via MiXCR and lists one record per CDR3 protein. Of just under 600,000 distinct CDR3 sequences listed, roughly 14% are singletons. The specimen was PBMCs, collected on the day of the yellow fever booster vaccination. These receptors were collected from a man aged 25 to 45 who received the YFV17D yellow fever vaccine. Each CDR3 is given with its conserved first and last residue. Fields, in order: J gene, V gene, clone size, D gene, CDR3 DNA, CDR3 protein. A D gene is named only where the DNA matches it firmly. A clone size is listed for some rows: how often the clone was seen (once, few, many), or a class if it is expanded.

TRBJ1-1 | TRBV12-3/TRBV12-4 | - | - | TGTGCCAGCAGCGGGTGGATAAAGGCTGAAGCTTTCTTT | CASSGWIKAEAFF
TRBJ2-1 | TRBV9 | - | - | TGTGCCAGCAGCCCGGGGGAGGCGGAGTACAATGAGCAGTTCTTC | CASSPGEAEYNEQFF
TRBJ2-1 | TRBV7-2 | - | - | TGTGCCAGCAGCTTAGCACATGGGTCCTACAATGAGCAGTTCTTC | CASSLAHGSYNEQFF
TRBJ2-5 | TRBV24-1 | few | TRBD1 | TGTGCCACCAGTGATACGGGACAGCAAGAGACCCAGTACTTC | CATSDTGQQETQYF
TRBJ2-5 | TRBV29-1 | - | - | TGCAGCGTTGAAGGGGGGCTCCGATTCGGGGAGACCCAGTACTTC | CSVEGGLRFGETQYF
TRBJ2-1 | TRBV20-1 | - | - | TGCAGTGCTAGCTCTGGAGGTCCCAACATCTACAATGAGCAGTTCTTC | CSASSGGPNIYNEQFF
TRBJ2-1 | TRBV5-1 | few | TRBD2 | TGCGCCAGCAGCCTCGAGCGGGGGGGGAATGAGCAGTTCTTC | CASSLERGGNEQFF
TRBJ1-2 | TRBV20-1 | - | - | TGCAGTGCTAGTTGGGTGGAGAACTATGGCTACACCTTC | CSASWVENYGYTF
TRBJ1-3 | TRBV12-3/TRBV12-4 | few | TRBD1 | TGTGCCAGCAGCTCTAGACAGGGCCTGGCTGGAAACACCATATATTTT | CASSSRQGLAGNTIYF
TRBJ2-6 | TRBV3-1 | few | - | TGTGCCAGCAGCCAGAACCGCGCGTCTGGGGCCAACGTCCTGACTTTC | CASSQNRASGANVLTF
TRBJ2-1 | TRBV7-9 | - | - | TGTGCCAGCAGATCTCCCCCAGTTATTTACAATGAGCAGTTCTTC | CASRSPPVIYNEQFF
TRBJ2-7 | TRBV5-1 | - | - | TGCGCCAGCAGCCCTGGGACGGGTTCTCTCTACGAGCAGTACTTC | CASSPGTGSLYEQYF
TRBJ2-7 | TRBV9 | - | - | TGTGCCAGCAGCGTATTAGGGTTCGACGAGCAGTACTTC | CASSVLGFDEQYF
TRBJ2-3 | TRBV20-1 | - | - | TGCAGTGCCAAAAGGACTGTCACTAGCACAGATACGCAGTATTTT | CSAKRTVTSTDTQYF
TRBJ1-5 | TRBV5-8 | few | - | TGTGCCAGCAGCTTGAGAGGGACGGGTAATCAGCCCCAGCATTTT | CASSLRGTGNQPQHF
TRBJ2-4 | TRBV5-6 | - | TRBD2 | TGTGCCAGCAGCTATGCCGGTAGCGGGCCGGGTGTCATTCAGTACTTC | CASSYAGSGPGVIQYF
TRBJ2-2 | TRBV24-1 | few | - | TGTGCCACTTCCTCTGATGAACTGAACACCGGGGAGCTGTTTTTT | CATSSDELNTGELFF
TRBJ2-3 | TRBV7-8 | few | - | TGTGCCAGCAGCTCACTTACGGGATCCTACACAGATACGCAGTATTTT | CASSSLTGSYTDTQYF
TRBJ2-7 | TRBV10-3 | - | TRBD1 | TGTGCCATCAGTGAAGGACAGGTGAGCTCCTACGAGCAGTACTTC | CAISEGQVSSYEQYF
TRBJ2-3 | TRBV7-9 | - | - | TGTGCCAGCGCGAGAGATACGCAGTATTTT | CASARDTQYF
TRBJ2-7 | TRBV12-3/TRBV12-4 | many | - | TGTGCCAGCAGTTTCGACACGGGACTCTACGAGCAGTACTTC | CASSFDTGLYEQYF
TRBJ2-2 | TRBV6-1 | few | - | TGTGCCAGCAGCGACAGGAGAAACACCGGGGAGCTGTTTTTT | CASSDRRNTGELFF
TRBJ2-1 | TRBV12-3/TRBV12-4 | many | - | TGTGCCAGCAGCCATAGCGGTAGCTCCTACAATGAGCAGTTCTTC | CASSHSGSSYNEQFF
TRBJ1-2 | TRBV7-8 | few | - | TGTGCCAGCAGCGACGCTGGGCAGGTTAGCGGACGGGGCTACACCTTC | CASSDAGQVSGRGYTF
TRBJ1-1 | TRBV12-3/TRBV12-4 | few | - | TGTGCCAGCAGTTCCACGGACACGCAGAACACTGAAGCTTTCTTT | CASSSTDTQNTEAFF
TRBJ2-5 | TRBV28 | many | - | TGTGCCAGCAGTTTAGGGACAAAAGAGACCCAGTACTTC | CASSLGTKETQYF
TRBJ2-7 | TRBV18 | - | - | TGTGCCAGCTCACCTAGGACAGATGGCTACGAGCAGTACTTC | CASSPRTDGYEQYF
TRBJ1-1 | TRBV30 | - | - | TGTGCCTGGAAAGCAGGGCCCGGATCCACTGAAGCTTTCTTT | CAWKAGPGSTEAFF
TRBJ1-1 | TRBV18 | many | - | TGTGCCAGCTCACCCTGGGCAGTGAACACTGAAGCTTTCTTT | CASSPWAVNTEAFF
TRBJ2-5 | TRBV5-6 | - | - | TGTGCCAGCAGCTTGGCCGCAGCCCGCGGATGGACCCAGTACTTC | CASSLAAARGWTQYF
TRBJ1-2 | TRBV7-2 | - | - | TGTGCCAGCAGCTTAGTACAGCTGAACTATGGCTACACCTTC | CASSLVQLNYGYTF
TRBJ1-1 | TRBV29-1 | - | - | TGCAGCGTGCGACGGGGGAACACTGAAGCTTTCTTT | CSVRRGNTEAFF
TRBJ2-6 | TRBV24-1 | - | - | TGTGCCACCAGTGATACTGGGGCCAACGTCCTGACTTTC | CATSDTGANVLTF
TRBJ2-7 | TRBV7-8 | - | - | TGTGCCAGCAGCTACAGGTTCCCCACCTACGAGCAGTACTTC | CASSYRFPTYEQYF
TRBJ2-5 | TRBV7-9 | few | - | TGTGCCAGCAGCTTATTGGGCACGGAGACCCAGTACTTC | CASSLLGTETQYF
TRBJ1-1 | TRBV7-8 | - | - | TGTGCCAGCAGCTTGGCCGGGACTCCCGTTGTAGCAGCTTTCTTT | CASSLAGTPVVAAFF
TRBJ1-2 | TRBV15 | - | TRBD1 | TGTGCCACCAGCAGCGGGGACAGTCGCTATGGCTACACCTTC | CATSSGDSRYGYTF
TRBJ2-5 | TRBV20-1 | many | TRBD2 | TGCAGTGCTCGGGCGGGAGGCAATCGGGAGACCCAGTACTTC | CSARAGGNRETQYF
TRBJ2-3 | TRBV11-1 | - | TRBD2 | TGTGCCAGCAGCAGAACCTTTTTGACTAGCGGGGGTACAGATACGCAGTATTTT | CASSRTFLTSGGTDTQYF
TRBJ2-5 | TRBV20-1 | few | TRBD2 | TGCAGTGCTAGAGTAGCGGGGAGACAAGAGACCCAGTACTTC | CSARVAGRQETQYF
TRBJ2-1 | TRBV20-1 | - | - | TGCAGTGCTAGAGTCGGTAGCCTAGCTGGTGAGCAGTTCTTC | CSARVGSLAGEQFF
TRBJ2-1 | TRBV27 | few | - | TGTGCCAGCAGTTCGGATCCGGGACTATTGCGGGGGCGTCAGTTCTTC | CASSSDPGLLRGRQFF
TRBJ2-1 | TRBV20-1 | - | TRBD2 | TGCATCCCTGGGACTAGCGGGACCTCATACAATGAGCAGTTCTTC | CIPGTSGTSYNEQFF
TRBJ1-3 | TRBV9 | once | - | TGTGCCAGCAGCGAATCGACGGTGAGCTCTGGAAACACCATATATTTT | CASSESTVSSGNTIYF
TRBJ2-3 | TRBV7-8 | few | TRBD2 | TGTGCCAGCAGCCCCAGTGACGGGAGGGCTACGGATACGCAGTATTTT | CASSPSDGRATDTQYF
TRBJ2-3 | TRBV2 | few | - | TGTGCCAGCAGTGAATCGACAGCTAGCACAGATACGCAGTATTTT | CASSESTASTDTQYF
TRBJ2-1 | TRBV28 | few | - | TGTGCCAGCATTGGCGGAGGGGTCTACAATGAGCAGTTCTTC | CASIGGGVYNEQFF